This T cell receptor (beta chain) was captured by sequencing in a study of blood T cell repertoires in COVID-19. In the source study's methods: Estimation of nucleated cell counts relied on the amplification of reference gene primers. Clones were read by immunoSEQ multiplex PCR, and TCRdb kept only the in-frame ones, dropping some. The DNA gave D and trimming, while V, J and clone size come from that table. The sample lists approximately 77,000 clones, approximately 89% seen once, with approximately 6.7% in the top ten. Germline V gene data show CDR1 as MNHEY and CDR2 as SVGAGI. V was shortened by 2 bases and J by 2 bases, with 13 bases between the two germline ends. The CDR3 length is 16 residues.

Sample: peripheral blood. This TCR was sampled from a woman older than 75 with acute or convalescent COVID-19. This chain connects TRBV6-5 to TRBJ2-1; a weak D match, TRBD1 (5 bases). Here the CDR3 reads CASSYRGTSTYNEQFF. DNA of the CDR3: TGTGCCAGCAGTTACAGGGGAACGTCGACCTACAATGAGCAGTTCTTC.